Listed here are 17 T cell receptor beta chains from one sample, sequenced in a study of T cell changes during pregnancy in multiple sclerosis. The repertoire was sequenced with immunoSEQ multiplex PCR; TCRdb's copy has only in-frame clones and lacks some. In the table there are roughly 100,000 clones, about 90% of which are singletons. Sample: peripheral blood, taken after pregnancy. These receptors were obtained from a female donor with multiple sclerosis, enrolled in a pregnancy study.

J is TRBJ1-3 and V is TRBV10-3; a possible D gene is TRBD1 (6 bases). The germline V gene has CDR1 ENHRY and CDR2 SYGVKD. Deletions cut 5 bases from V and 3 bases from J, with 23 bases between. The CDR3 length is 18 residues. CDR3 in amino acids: CAISTHRDTSQSGNTIYF. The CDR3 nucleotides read TGTGCCATCAGTACCCACCGGGACACCTCTCAAAGTGGAAACACCATATATTTT.

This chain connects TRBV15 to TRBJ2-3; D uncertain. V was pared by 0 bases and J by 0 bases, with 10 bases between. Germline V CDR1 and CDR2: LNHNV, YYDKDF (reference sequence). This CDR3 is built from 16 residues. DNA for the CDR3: TGTGCCACCAGCAGAGATCCGAGGCCTAGCACAGATACGCAGTATTTT. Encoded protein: CATSRDPRPSTDTQYF.

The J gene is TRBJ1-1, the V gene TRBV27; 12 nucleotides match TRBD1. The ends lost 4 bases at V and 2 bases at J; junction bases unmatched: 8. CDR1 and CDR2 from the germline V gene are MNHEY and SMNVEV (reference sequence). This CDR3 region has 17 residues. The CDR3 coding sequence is TGTGCCAGCAGTTACGCGGGACAGGGGGCCCTTAACACTGAAGCTTTCTTT. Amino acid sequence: CASSYAGQGALNTEAFF.

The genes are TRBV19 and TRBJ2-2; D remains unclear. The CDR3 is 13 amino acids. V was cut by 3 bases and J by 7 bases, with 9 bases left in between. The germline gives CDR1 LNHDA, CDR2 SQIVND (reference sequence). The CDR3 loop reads CASSIVALGELFF. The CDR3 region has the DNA TGTGCCAGTAGTATCGTGGCTCTCGGGGAGCTGTTTTTT.

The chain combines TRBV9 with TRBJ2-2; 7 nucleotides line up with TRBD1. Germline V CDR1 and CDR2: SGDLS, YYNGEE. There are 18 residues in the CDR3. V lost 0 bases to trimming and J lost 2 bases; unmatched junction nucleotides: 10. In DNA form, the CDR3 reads TGTGCCAGCAGCGTAGGTTTGACAGGGAGTGTCAACACCGGGGAGCTGTTTTTT. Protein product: CASSVGLTGSVNTGELFF.

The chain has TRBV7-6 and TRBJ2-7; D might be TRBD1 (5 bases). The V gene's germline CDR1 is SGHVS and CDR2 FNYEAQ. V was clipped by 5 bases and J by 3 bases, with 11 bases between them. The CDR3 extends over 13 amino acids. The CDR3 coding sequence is TGTGCCAGCAGCATTGACAGACGCTACGAGCAGTACTTC. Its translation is CASSIDRRYEQYF.

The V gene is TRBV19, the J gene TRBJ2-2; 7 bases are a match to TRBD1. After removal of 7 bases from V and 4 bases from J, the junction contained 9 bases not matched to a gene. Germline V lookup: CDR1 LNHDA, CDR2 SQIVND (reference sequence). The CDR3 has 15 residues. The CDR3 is CASTQGDIFTGELFF. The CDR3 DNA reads TGTGCCAGTACCCAGGGGGATATTTTCACCGGGGAGCTGTTTTTT.

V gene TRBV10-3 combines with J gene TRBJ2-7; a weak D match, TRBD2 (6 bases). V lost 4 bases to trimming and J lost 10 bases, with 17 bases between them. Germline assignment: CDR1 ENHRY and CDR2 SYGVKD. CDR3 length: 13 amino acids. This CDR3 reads CAISGHLGGDQYF. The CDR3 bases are TGTGCCATCAGTGGGCATCTCGGGGGAGACCAGTACTTC.

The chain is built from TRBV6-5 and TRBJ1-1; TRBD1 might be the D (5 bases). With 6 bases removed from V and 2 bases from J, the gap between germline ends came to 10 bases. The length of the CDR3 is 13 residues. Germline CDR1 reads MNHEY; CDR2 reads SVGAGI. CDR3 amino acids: CASSSQGNTEAFF. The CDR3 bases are TGTGCCAGCAGCTCTCAGGGAAACACTGAAGCTTTCTTT.

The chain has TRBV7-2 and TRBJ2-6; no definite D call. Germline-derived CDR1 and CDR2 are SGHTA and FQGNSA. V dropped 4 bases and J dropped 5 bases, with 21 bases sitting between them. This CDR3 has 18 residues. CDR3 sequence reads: CASSSFAGSALRANVLTF. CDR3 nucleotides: TGTGCCAGCAGCTCCTTTGCCGGGTCCGCTCTGAGGGCCAACGTCCTGACTTTC.

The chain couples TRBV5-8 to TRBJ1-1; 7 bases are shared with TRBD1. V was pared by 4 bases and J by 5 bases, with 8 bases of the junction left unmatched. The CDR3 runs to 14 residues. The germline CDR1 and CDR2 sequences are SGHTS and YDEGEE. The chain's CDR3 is CASSTQLRGTEAFF. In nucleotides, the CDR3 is TGTGCCAGCAGCACACAACTCAGGGGGACTGAAGCTTTCTTT.

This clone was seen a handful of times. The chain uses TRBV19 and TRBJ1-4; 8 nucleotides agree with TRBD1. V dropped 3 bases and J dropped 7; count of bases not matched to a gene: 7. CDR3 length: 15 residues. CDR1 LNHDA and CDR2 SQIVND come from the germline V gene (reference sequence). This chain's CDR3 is CASSIDRGGSEKLFF. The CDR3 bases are TGTGCCAGTAGTATTGACAGGGGAGGTAGTGAAAAACTGTTTTTT.

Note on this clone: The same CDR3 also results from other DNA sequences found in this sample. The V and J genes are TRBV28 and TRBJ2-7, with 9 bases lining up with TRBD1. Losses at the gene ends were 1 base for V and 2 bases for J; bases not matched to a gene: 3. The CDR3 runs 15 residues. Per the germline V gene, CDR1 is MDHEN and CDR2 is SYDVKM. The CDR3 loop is CASSLSGTGTYEQYF. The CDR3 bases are TGTGCCAGCAGTTTATCCGGGACAGGGACCTACGAGCAGTACTTC.

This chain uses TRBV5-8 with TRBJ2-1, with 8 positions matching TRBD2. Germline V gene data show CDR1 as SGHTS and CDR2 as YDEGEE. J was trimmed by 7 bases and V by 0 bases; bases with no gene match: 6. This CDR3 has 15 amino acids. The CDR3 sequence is CASSLVGRAGNEQFF. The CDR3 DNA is TGTGCCAGCAGCTTGGTCGGGAGGGCCGGTAATGAGCAGTTCTTC.

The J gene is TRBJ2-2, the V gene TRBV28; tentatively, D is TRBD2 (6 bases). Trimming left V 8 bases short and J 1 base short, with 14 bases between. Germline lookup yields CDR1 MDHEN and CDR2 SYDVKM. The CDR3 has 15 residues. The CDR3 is CASLLGGVNTGELFF. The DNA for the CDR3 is TGTGCCAGCCTTTTGGGCGGGGTGAACACCGGGGAGCTGTTTTTT.

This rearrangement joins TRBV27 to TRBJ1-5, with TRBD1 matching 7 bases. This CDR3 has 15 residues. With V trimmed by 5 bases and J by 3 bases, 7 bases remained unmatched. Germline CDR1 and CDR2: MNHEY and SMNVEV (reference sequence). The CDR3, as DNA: TGTGCCAGCAGTAAGCGGACAGGTTTCAATCAGCCCCAGCATTTT. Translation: CASSKRTGFNQPQHF.

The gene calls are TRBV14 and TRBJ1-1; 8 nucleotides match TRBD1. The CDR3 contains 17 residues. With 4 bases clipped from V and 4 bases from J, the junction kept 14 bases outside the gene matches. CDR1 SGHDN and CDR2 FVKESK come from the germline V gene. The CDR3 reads CASSRDTRTGSSTEAFF. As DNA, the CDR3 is TGTGCCAGCAGCCGTGATACCAGGACAGGGAGTAGCACTGAAGCTTTCTTT.